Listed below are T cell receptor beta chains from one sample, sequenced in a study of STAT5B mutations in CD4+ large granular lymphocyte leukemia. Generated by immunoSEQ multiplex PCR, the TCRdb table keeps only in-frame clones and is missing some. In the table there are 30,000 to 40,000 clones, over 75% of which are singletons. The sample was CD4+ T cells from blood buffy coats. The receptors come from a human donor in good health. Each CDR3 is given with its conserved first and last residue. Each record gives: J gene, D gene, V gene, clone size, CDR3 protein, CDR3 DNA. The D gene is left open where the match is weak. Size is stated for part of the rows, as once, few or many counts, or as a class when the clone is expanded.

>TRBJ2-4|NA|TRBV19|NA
CASSSSGGDIQYF
TGTGCCAGTAGTAGTTCAGGGGGGGACATTCAGTACTTC
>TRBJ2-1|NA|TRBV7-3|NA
CASSLEQPYNEQFF
TGTGCCAGCAGCCTGGAACAACCCTACAATGAGCAGTTCTTC
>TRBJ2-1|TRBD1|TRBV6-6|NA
CASSTGGEQFF
TGTGCCAGCAGTACAGGGGGGGAGCAGTTCTTC
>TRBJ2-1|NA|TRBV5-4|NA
CASSLGTYEQFF
TGTGCCAGCAGCCTCGGGACATATGAGCAGTTCTTC
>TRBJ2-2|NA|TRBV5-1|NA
CASSLGEGVTGELFF
TGCGCCAGCAGCTTGGGAGAGGGGGTGACCGGGGAGCTGTTTTTT
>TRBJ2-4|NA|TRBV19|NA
CASSTTFENIQYF
TGTGCCAGTAGTACCACCTTCGAAAACATTCAGTACTTC
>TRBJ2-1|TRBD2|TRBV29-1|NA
CSPFLAEYNEQFF
TGCAGCCCCTTTCTAGCGGAGTACAATGAGCAGTTCTTC
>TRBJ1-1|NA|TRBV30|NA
CAWTSLADTEAFF
TGTGCCTGGACATCCCTCGCAGACACTGAAGCTTTCTTT
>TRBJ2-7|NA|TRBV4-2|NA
CASSQDQVSGRSYEQYF
TGTGCCAGCAGCCAAGATCAGGTGAGCGGGCGATCCTACGAGCAGTACTTC
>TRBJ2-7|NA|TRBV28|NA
CASSLRYEQYF
TGTGCCAGCAGTTTAAGGTACGAGCAGTACTTC
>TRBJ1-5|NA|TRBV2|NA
CASSEVFNQPQHF
TGTGCCAGCAGTGAGGTATTCAATCAGCCCCAGCATTTT
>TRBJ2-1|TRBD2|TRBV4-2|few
CASRPTGGGEQFF
TGTGCCAGCAGACCTACGGGGGGGGGTGAGCAGTTCTTC
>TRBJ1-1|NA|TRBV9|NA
CASSPPVENTEAFF
TGTGCCAGCAGCCCCCCAGTGGAGAACACTGAAGCTTTCTTT
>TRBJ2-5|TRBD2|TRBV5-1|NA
CASTIAGEREETQYF
TGCGCCAGCACCATAGCGGGAGAAAGAGAGGAGACCCAGTACTTC
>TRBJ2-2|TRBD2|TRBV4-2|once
CASSQDIAGELNTGELFF
TGTGCCAGCAGCCAAGATATAGCGGGGGAACTAAACACCGGGGAGCTGTTTTTT
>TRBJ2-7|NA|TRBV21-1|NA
CASSKKAASGRYEQYF
TGTGCCAGCAGCAAAAAAGCGGCTAGCGGGAGGTACGAGCAGTACTTC
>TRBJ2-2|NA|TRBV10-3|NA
CAISDSSRTNTGELFF
TGTGCCATCAGTGATTCTTCCCGGACGAACACCGGGGAGCTGTTTTTT
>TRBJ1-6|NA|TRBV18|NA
CASSPQSLGPQGGNSPLHF
TGTGCCAGCTCACCCCAGAGCCTGGGGCCACAAGGAGGTAATTCACCCCTCCACTTT
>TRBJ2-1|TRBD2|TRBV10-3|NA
CAISAGTSGGLTEQFF
TGTGCCATCAGTGCCGGGACTAGCGGGGGCCTTACCGAGCAGTTCTTC
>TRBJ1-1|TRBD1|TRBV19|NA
CASSSGTGHNTEAFF
TGTGCCAGTAGTAGCGGGACAGGGCATAACACTGAAGCTTTCTTT
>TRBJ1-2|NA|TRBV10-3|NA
CAISAIVSQRENYGYTF
TGTGCCATCAGTGCTATCGTCAGCCAAAGGGAGAACTATGGCTACACCTTC
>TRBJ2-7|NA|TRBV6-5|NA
CASSPRGSITYEQYF
TGTGCCAGCAGTCCTCGAGGCTCAATTACCTACGAGCAGTACTTC
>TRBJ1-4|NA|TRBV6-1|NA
CASRHVATNEKLFF
TGTGCCAGTCGACACGTTGCAACTAATGAAAAACTGTTTTTT
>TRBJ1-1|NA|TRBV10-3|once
CAISTEGTEAFF
TGTGCCATCAGTACAGAGGGCACTGAAGCTTTCTTT
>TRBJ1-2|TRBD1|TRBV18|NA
CASSPSGETGVGYTF
TGTGCCAGCTCACCCTCCGGAGAGACAGGGGTTGGCTACACCTTC
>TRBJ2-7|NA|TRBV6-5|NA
CASSYSSHSSYEQYF
TGTGCCAGCAGTTACTCCTCACATAGCTCCTACGAGCAGTACTTC
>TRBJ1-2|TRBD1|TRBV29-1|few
CSVQQGRNGYTF
TGCAGCGTTCAACAGGGGCGAAATGGCTACACCTTC